This T cell receptor (beta chain) comes out of a study of sequential checkpoint blockade in melanoma. Trimming shortened V by 4 bases and J by 2 bases, and 10 bases separated the two germline ends. Germline assignment: CDR1 SGDLS and CDR2 YYNGEE. The CDR3 runs to 13 residues. Data came from immunoSEQ multiplex PCR; TCRdb stores just in-frame clones and leaves some out. The sample carries under 2,500 clones, over 15% recorded once. Indicated treatment: randomized to nivolumab then ipilimumab (arm A) or the reverse (arm B). None of the patients previously received DNA-damaging chemotherapy. The TCR originated in a human donor with melanoma. V and J are TRBV9 and TRBJ2-7; D ambiguous. The material sequenced was tumor tissue (inferred from file names), taken from a patient given nivolumab and ipilimumab in sequence. CDR3 amino acids: CASSPGPTYEQYF. The CDR3 DNA is TGTGCCAGCAGCCCCGGGCCTACCTACGAGCAGTACTTC.